Each of the 31 T cell receptor beta chains below was sequenced from the same sample in a study of blood T cell repertoires in COVID-19. The method was immunoSEQ multiplex PCR; TCRdb's version includes in-frame clones alone and lacks a portion of them. The sample has about 200,000 clones; 65% to 85% are singletons. The source material was peripheral blood. These receptors were collected from a woman aged 45-65 years with acute or convalescent COVID-19.

The rearrangement links TRBV7-2 to TRBJ1-1; 10 bases are shared with TRBD1. The germline CDR1 and CDR2 sequences are SGHTA and FQGNSA. V lost 5 bases and J lost 5; bases outside the gene matches: 8. The CDR3 is made up of 15 amino acids. The CDR3 protein is CASSGPTGGKTEAFF. CDR3 sequence (DNA): TGTGCCAGCAGCGGACCGACAGGGGGCAAGACTGAAGCTTTCTTT.

The chain links TRBV27 to TRBJ1-2, with TRBD1 matching over 8 bases. The CDR3 is 14 residues long. The V gene end was trimmed by 4 bases and the J gene end by 8 bases; junction bases not matched to a gene: 9. Germline V gene lookup returns CDR1 MNHEY and CDR2 SMNVEV (reference sequence). Written as DNA, the CDR3 is TGTGCCAGCAGTTATCAGGGGGCGCTTACCGGCTACACCTTC. Encoded protein: CASSYQGALTGYTF.

The chain uses TRBV4-1 and TRBJ2-7, with a possible D match to TRBD1 (5 bases). CDR1 MGHRA and CDR2 YSYEKL come from the germline V gene. CDR3 length: 14 amino acids. The V end lost 2 bases, the J end lost 1 base, and 9 bases lay between the germline ends. This CDR3 is CASSQPTESYEQYF. CDR3 bases: TGCGCCAGCAGCCAACCGACAGAATCCTACGAGCAGTACTTC.

This clone was found a few times. This rearrangement joins TRBV10-2 to TRBJ1-5; no reliable D call. Germline CDR1 WSHSY, CDR2 SAAADI. The CDR3 has 14 residues. The germline V and J ends were trimmed by 3 bases and 3 bases, with 9 bases remaining between them. The DNA for the CDR3 is TGCGCCAGCAGTGAATTTACGGTCAATCAGCCCCAGCATTTT. Its translation is CASSEFTVNQPQHF.

As concerns this clone: A much larger clonotype is one base distant, so this may be a read error. This specimen includes other DNA sequences encoding the same CDR3. The chain recombines TRBV5-1 with TRBJ2-7, with 10 bases identical to TRBD1. CDR1 and CDR2 from the germline V gene are SGHRS and YFSETQ. CDR3 length: 14 amino acids. V trimming: 2 bases; J trimming: 4 bases; junction bases outside the gene matches: 3. The DNA for the CDR3 is TGCGCCAGCAGCTTCCGGGACAGGGGTTACGAGCAGTACTTC. It codes for CASSFRDRGYEQYF.

The CDR3 DNA follows: TGCGCCAGCAGCCCTGACGGTGGGGGACTTTACAATGAGCAGTTCTTC. As protein: CASSPDGGGLYNEQFF. J is TRBJ2-1 and V is TRBV5-1; a possible D gene is TRBD2 (6 bases). The CDR3 loop spans 16 amino acids. Germline-derived CDR1 and CDR2 are SGHRS and YFSETQ. Trimming removed 4 bases at V and 4 bases at J, with 18 bases between.

The V and J genes are TRBV6-4 and TRBJ2-1, with 7 bases aligning to TRBD1. The CDR3 sequence is 17 residues long. The J segment lost 2 bases and the V segment lost 5 bases, leaving 12 bases of the junction unmatched. Germline V gives CDR1 MRHNA, CDR2 SNTAGT. In nucleotides, the CDR3 is TGTGCCAGCAGTCGACAAACCACAGGGGCGGCCTACAATGAGCAGTTCTTC. Amino acids: CASSRQTTGAAYNEQFF.

The rearrangement joins TRBV2 to TRBJ2-1; TRBD2 aligns across 9 bases. Trimming cost V 7 bases and J 8 bases; bases outside gene matches: 15. CDR1 and CDR2 from the germline V gene are SNHLY and FYNNEI. The CDR3 covers 16 residues. In nucleotides, the CDR3 is TGTGCCAGCAATCGTTCCCCTAGCGGGGTAGGGGATGAGCAGTTCTTC. Its protein is CASNRSPSGVGDEQFF.

This clone occurred once. The rearrangement links TRBV5-1 to TRBJ1-1, with unresolved D. The V and J ends lost 6 bases and 0 bases respectively, with 9 bases between them. Germline V CDR1 and CDR2: SGHRS, YFSETQ. This CDR3 is built from 13 residues. CDR3 loop: CASTLSLNTEAFF. The CDR3 bases are TGCGCCAGCACTTTGAGTCTGAACACTGAAGCTTTCTTT.

The chain combines TRBV24-1 with TRBJ2-6; 8 nucleotides align to TRBD1. The V segment lost 2 bases and the J segment 1 base; nucleotides outside the gene matches: 6. This CDR3 spans 18 amino acids. Germline V gene data show CDR1 as KGHDR and CDR2 as SFDVKD. The CDR3 bases are TGTGCCACCAGTGATTCTCGACAGGGGTGGTCTGGGGCCAACGTCCTGACTTTC. Amino acids: CATSDSRQGWSGANVLTF.

The chain combines TRBV28 with TRBJ2-2; 11 positions agree with TRBD1. V trimming: 6 bases; J trimming: 2 bases; junction bases outside the gene matches: 2. Germline values: CDR1 MDHEN, CDR2 SYDVKM. There are 15 residues in the CDR3. The CDR3 region has the DNA TGTGCCAGCAGCGGACAGGGGGCAAACACCGGGGAGCTGTTTTTT. Its protein product is CASSGQGANTGELFF.

The chain uses TRBV6-5 and TRBJ1-3; 9 bases agree with TRBD1. V shed 6 bases, J shed 4 bases, and the junction held 7 bases outside the gene matches. The germline V gene has CDR1 MNHEY and CDR2 SVGAGI. The CDR3 totals 15 residues. The CDR3 bases are TGTGCCAGCAGCGTAAACAGGGGGCAAGGAAACACCATATATTTT. Protein: CASSVNRGQGNTIYF.

The chain combines TRBV3-1 (or the pseudogene TRBV3-2) with TRBJ1-5; 7 bases are a match to TRBD1. The junction had 3 bases not matched to a gene; V was cut back by 0 bases and J by 1 base. The CDR3 totals 16 residues. Per germline, CDR1 LGHDT and CDR2 YNNKEL (reference sequence). The CDR3 is CASSQDTGASNQPQHF. In nucleotides, the CDR3 is TGTGCCAGCAGCCAAGATACAGGGGCGAGCAATCAGCCCCAGCATTTT.

The rearrangement links TRBV29-1 to TRBJ2-1; no reliable D call. Trimming took off 5 bases at V and 12 bases at J, with 11 bases between the two ends. The CDR3 covers 10 residues. Germline values: CDR1 SQVTM, CDR2 ANQGSEA. In nucleotides, the CDR3 is TGCAGCGTTAGCGAAACGGGGCAGTTCTTC. Protein: CSVSETGQFF.

J is TRBJ2-1 and V is TRBV7-2; D is unresolved. Trimming pared 5 bases from V and 9 bases from J, leaving 14 bases between. This CDR3 has 13 residues. Germline CDR1 reads SGHTA; CDR2 reads FQGNSA. In nucleotides, the CDR3 is TGTGCCAGCAGCCCCCAAATACTCGGTGAGCAGTTCTTC. Translation: CASSPQILGEQFF.

This chain's CDR3 is CASSQAYQETQYF. The CDR3 nucleotides are TGTGCCAGCAGCCAAGCCTACCAAGAGACCCAGTACTTC. V and J are TRBV3-1 (or the pseudogene TRBV3-2) and TRBJ2-5; D unresolved. Trimming cost V 1 base and J 0 bases, with 3 bases left between them. CDR3 length: 13 residues. The germline V gene encodes CDR1 LGHDT and CDR2 YNNKEL (reference sequence).

In DNA form, the CDR3 reads TGTGCCAGCAGTGAAGTTAAGGGGTTTCGCCCTGGAGCTTTCTTT. Amino acid sequence: CASSEVKGFRPGAFF. This chain uses TRBV2 with TRBJ1-1; TRBD1 is a possible D gene (5 bases). Germline V CDR1 and CDR2: SNHLY, FYNNEI. The CDR3 consists of 15 residues. V gave up 1 base and J gave up 10 bases, with 19 bases separating them.

This clone was recorded a few times. The chain combines TRBV5-1 with TRBJ1-1; 7 bases line up with TRBD1. The CDR3 extends over 12 amino acids. V shed 0 bases, J shed 8 bases, and the junction held 1 base outside the gene matches. The germline V gene has CDR1 SGHRS and CDR2 YFSETQ. DNA of the CDR3: TGCGCCAGCAGCTTGGAGGGACAGGAAGCTTTCTTT. Its protein is CASSLEGQEAFF. The whole variable domain, filled in from reference TRBV5-1 and TRBJ1-1, reads KAGVTQTPRYLIKTRGQQVTLSCSPISGHRSVSWYQQTPGQGLQFLFEYFSETQRNKGNFPGRFSGRQFSNSRSEMNVSTLELGDSALYLCASSLEGQEAFFGQGTRLTVV.

The chain carries TRBV7-2 and TRBJ2-5, with 8 bases aligning to TRBD1. The J segment lost 5 bases and the V segment lost 0 bases, leaving 11 bases of the junction unmatched. This CDR3 spans 17 amino acids. Germline values: CDR1 SGHTA, CDR2 FQGNSA. DNA for the CDR3: TGTGCCAGCAGCTTAGCGGGGCAGGGGGCCCGTCGGGAGACCCAGTACTTC. Amino acids: CASSLAGQGARRETQYF. The variable domain in full, with the rest retrieved from reference TRBV7-2 and TRBJ2-5, is GAGVSQSPSNKVTEKGKDVELRCDPISGHTALYWYRQSLGQGLEFLIYFQGNSAPDKSGLPSDRFSAERTGGSVSTLTIQRTQQEDSAVYLCASSLAGQGARRETQYFGPGTRLLVL.

The chain has TRBV12-5 and TRBJ2-6, with a possible D match to TRBD2 (6 bases). CDR1 and CDR2 from the germline V gene are LGHNT and FRNRAP. This CDR3 region has 17 residues. V was shortened by 6 bases and J by 0 bases, with 15 bases between the two germline ends. DNA for the CDR3: TGTGCTAGTGGCCTCGGGACTGTTAGCTCTGGGGCCAACGTCCTGACTTTC. Translated, it gives CASGLGTVSSGANVLTF.

The chain uses TRBV12-3 or TRBV12-4 and TRBJ1-2; D gene unclear. This CDR3 has 12 residues. V lost 5 bases and J lost 5, with 9 bases in between. Here the CDR3 reads CASSETGYGYTF. In DNA form, the CDR3 reads TGTGCCAGCAGTGAAACGGGATATGGCTACACCTTC.

V and J are TRBV18 and TRBJ2-7, with a weak D call TRBD2 (6 bases). CDR3 size: 17 residues. Trimming left V 3 bases short and J 6 bases short, with 24 bases between. Germline V CDR1 and CDR2: KGHSH, LQKENI. CDR3 nucleotide sequence: TGTGCCAGCTCACCCCCGGGCCAGCGGGTTAAGTTAGGCGAGCAGTACTTC. Its protein product is CASSPPGQRVKLGEQYF.

The gene calls are TRBV19 and TRBJ1-4; maybe TRBD1 (5 bases). The V gene lost 3 bases and the J gene lost 6 bases, with 11 bases spanning the gap. This CDR3 region has 14 residues. The germline V gene encodes CDR1 LNHDA and CDR2 SQIVND (reference sequence). The DNA of the CDR3 is TGTGCCAGTAGTATGACCGGGGGTGATGAAAAACTGTTTTTT. Protein: CASSMTGGDEKLFF. Looking up the rest from reference TRBV19 and TRBJ1-4 gives the full variable domain: DGGITQSPKYLFRKEGQNVTLSCEQNLNHDAMYWYRQDPGQGLRLIYYSQIVNDFQKGDIAEGYSVSREKKESFPLTVTSAQKNPTAFYLCASSMTGGDEKLFFGSGTQLSVL.

The V and J genes are TRBV19 and TRBJ2-1, with 7 bases lining up with TRBD2. The CDR3 runs to 15 residues. Germline V gene data show CDR1 as LNHDA and CDR2 as SQIVND (reference sequence). Germline trimming cut 7 bases from V and 1 base from J; bases unmatched to any gene: 7. CDR3 protein: CASKISGSSYNEQFF. DNA for the CDR3: TGTGCCAGTAAGATTAGCGGGTCATCCTACAATGAGCAGTTCTTC.

The chain combines TRBV6-5 with TRBJ2-5, with D possibly TRBD2 on 6 matching bases. The CDR3 contains 15 residues. V lost 6 bases and J 2 bases, leaving 16 bases between the germline ends. Germline V gene data show CDR1 as MNHEY and CDR2 as SVGAGI. Here the CDR3 DNA reads TGTGCCAGCAGCCCGCGGGGCGAGGGTCAAGAGACCCAGTACTTC. As protein: CASSPRGEGQETQYF.

This chain joins TRBV10-3 and TRBJ2-1, with 10 positions matching TRBD2. The CDR3 length is 16 residues. V trimming: 9 bases; J trimming: 7 bases; junction bases outside the gene matches: 15. Germline V gives CDR1 ENHRY, CDR2 SYGVKD. Here the CDR3 reads CAISGSASGSRNEQFF. The CDR3 DNA sequence: TGTGCCATTTCAGGCTCCGCTAGCGGGAGTCGGAATGAGCAGTTCTTC.

The chain combines TRBV7-3 with TRBJ2-1; TRBD2 matches at 9 bases. J was trimmed by 6 bases and V by 4 bases; bases with no gene match: 1. Looked up from germline, CDR1 is SGHTA and CDR2 is FQGTGA. CDR3 length: 13 amino acids. This CDR3 is CASSSGLANEQFF. The CDR3 DNA sequence: TGTGCCAGCAGCTCGGGACTAGCCAATGAGCAGTTCTTC.

The chain combines TRBV7-9 with TRBJ1-2; D not resolved. Trimming shortened V by 1 base and J by 2 bases, and 8 bases separated the two germline ends. The germline CDR1 and CDR2 sequences are SEHNR and FQNEAQ (reference sequence). This CDR3 spans 14 amino acids. CDR3 residues: CASSLGAGNYGYTF. The DNA of the CDR3 is TGTGCCAGCAGCTTAGGAGCGGGAAACTATGGCTACACCTTC.

There are a few counts of this clone. The chain carries TRBV30 and TRBJ2-6; no definite D call. This CDR3 contains 13 residues. Per the germline V gene, CDR1 is GTSNPN and CDR2 is SVGIG (reference sequence). V lost 2 bases to trimming and J lost 6 bases, with 8 bases between them. Written as DNA, the CDR3 is TGTGCCTGGAGTACGGTGATGGCCAACGTCCTGACTTTC. Amino acid sequence: CAWSTVMANVLTF.

This chain joins TRBV10-3 and TRBJ1-4; possible D gene TRBD1, 5 bases. Germline CDR1 and CDR2: ENHRY and SYGVKD. The CDR3 sequence is 14 residues long. The V gene lost 3 bases and the J gene lost 7 bases, with 12 bases spanning the gap. The CDR3 DNA reads TGTGCCATCAGTGACAGGGTTCAGAGTGAAAAACTGTTTTTT. It encodes CAISDRVQSEKLFF.

The chain has TRBV12-3 or TRBV12-4 and TRBJ2-1; 10 bases align to TRBD2. The CDR3 spans 13 residues. V was pared by 4 bases and J by 6 bases, with 0 bases of the junction left unmatched. CDR3 protein: CASSSSGSNEQFF. DNA of the CDR3: TGTGCCAGCAGTTCTAGCGGGAGCAATGAGCAGTTCTTC.